This TCR beta chain was obtained from a study of regulatory T cells in long-lasting Graves disease. Regarding the study as a whole: The study found TRBV28, TRBJ1-2 and TRBJ2-5 favored in persistent disease.

TCR beta libraries were built with iRepertoire HTBI primers and Arm-PCR of CDR3 regions. TCRdb processed the multiplex PCR reads anew with MiXCR; each CDR3 protein has one entry. The sample includes a few hundred thousand distinct CDR3 sequences, 15% to 20% of them seen just once. The time point is: newly diagnosed GD, antithyroid drugs for less than 3 months. PBMCs provided the RNA from which the TCR library was made. Germline CDR1 reads SQVTM; CDR2 reads ANQGSEA. The CDR3 consists of 12 residues. V was clipped by 6 bases and J by 4 bases; unmatched bases: 3. This clonotype has a count of ten or more. Its antigen is undetermined. In addition, the sample was reused for a study of T cells in Graves' hyperthyroidism and ophthalmopathy. That work adds: An initial round of RT-PCR targeting the TCR CDR3 relied on the HTBI primer set. Within blood appeared most thyroid clonotypes that had expanded above 0.001.

The sequence was obtained from a man aged 40-49 years with Graves disease. Sequencing was performed on peripheral blood mononuclear cells (PBMCs), taken at new diagnosis, from a patient treated with antithyroid drugs. V gene TRBV29-1 combines with J gene TRBJ1-1; 9 nucleotides line up with TRBD1. CDR3 sequence: CSVDRGATEAFF. CDR3 bases: TGCAGCGTCGACAGGGGGGCCACTGAAGCTTTCTTT.